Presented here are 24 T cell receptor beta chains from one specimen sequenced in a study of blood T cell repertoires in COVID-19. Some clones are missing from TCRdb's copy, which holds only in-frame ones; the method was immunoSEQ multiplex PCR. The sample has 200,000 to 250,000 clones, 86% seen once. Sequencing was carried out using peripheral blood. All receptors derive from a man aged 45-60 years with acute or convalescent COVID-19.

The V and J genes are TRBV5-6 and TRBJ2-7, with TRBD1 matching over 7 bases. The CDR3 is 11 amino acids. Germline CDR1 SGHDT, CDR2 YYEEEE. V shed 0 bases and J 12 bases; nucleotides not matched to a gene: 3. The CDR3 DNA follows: TGTGCCAGCAGCTTGGGTGACAGGGTGTACTTC. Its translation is CASSLGDRVYF.

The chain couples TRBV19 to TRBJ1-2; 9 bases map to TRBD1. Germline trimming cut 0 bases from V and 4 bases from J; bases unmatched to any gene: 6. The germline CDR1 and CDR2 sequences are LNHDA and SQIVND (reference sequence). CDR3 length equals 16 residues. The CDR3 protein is CASSIDLRDRAYGYTF. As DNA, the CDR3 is TGTGCCAGTAGTATAGATCTAAGGGACAGGGCCTATGGCTACACCTTC.

CDR3 DNA: TGTGCCACTAATAACAGGGACAGTGCTAACTATGGCTACACCTTC. It codes for CATNNRDSANYGYTF. This rearrangement joins TRBV19 to TRBJ1-2; the match to TRBD1 covers 7 bases. CDR3 length equals 15 residues. Germline V gene data show CDR1 as LNHDA and CDR2 as SQIVND (reference sequence). Trimming at V came to 10 bases and at J to 0 bases, leaving 11 bases not matched to a gene.

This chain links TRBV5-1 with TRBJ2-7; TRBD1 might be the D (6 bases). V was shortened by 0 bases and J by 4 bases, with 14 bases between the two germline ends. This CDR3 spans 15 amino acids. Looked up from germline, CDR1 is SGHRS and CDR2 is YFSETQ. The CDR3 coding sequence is TGCGCCAGCAGCTTGGAGGCAGGGGAGTTTTACGAGCAGTACTTC. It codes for CASSLEAGEFYEQYF.

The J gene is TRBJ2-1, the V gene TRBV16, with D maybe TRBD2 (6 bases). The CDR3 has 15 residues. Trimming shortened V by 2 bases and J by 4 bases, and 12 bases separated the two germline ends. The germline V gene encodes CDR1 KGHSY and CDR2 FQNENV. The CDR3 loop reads CASSQLGGEYNEQFF. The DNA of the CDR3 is TGTGCCAGCAGCCAACTTGGCGGGGAATACAATGAGCAGTTCTTC. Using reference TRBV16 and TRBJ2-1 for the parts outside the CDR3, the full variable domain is GEEVAQTPKHLVRGEGQKAKLYCAPIKGHSYVFWYQQVLKNEFKFLISFQNENVFDETGMPKERFSAKCLPNSPCSLEIQATKLEDSAVYFCASSQLGGEYNEQFFGPGTRLTVL.

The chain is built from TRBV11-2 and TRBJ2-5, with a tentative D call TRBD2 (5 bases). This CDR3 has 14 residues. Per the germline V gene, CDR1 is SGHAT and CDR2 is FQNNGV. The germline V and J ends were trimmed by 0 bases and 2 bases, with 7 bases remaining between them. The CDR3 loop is CASSLETGQETQYF. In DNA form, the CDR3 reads TGTGCCAGCAGCTTAGAAACGGGACAAGAGACCCAGTACTTC.

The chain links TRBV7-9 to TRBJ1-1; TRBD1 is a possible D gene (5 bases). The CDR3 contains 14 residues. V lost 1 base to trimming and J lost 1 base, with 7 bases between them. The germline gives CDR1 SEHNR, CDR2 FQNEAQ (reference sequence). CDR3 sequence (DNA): TGTGCCAGCAGCTTAGAGGGGTGGAACACTGAAGCTTTCTTT. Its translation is CASSLEGWNTEAFF.

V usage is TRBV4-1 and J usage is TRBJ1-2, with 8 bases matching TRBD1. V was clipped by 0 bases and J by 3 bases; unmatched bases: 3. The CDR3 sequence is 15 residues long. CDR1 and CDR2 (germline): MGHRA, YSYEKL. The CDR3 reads CASSQEVTGDYGYTF. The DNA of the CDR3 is TGCGCCAGCAGCCAAGAGGTGACAGGGGACTATGGCTACACCTTC.

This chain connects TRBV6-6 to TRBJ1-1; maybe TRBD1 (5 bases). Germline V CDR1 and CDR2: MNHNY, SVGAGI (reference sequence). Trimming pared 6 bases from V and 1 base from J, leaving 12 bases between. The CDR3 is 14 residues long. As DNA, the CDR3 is TGTGCCAGCAGACCAAGGGGTTCGAACACTGAAGCTTTCTTT. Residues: CASRPRGSNTEAFF.

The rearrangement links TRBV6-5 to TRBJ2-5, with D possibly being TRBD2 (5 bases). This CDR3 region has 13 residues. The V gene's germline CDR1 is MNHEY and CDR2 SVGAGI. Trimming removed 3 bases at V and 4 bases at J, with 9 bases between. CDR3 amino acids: CASSYTGRETQYF. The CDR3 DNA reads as TGTGCCAGCAGTTATACGGGGAGAGAGACCCAGTACTTC.

CDR3: CASSQGQGASGNEKLFF. CDR3 nucleotides: TGCGCCAGCAGCCAGGGACAGGGGGCCTCGGGGAATGAAAAACTGTTTTTT. This sequence joins TRBV5-1 and TRBJ1-4; 12 bases are a match to TRBD1. The CDR3 covers 17 residues. Trimming removed 4 bases from V and 5 bases from J; junction bases left unmatched: 9. Germline CDR1 and CDR2: SGHRS and YFSETQ.

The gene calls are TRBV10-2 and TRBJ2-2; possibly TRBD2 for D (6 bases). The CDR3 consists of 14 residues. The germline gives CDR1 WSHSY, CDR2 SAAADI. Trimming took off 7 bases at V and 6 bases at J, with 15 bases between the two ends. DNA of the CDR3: TGCGCCAGCATCCCCGGGGGTCGTGCCGGGGAGCTGTTTTTT. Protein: CASIPGGRAGELFF.

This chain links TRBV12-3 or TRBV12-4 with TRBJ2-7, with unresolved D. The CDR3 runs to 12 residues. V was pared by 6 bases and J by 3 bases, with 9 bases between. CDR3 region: CASSPLGYEQYF. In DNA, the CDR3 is TGTGCCAGCAGCCCCCTCGGCTACGAGCAGTACTTC.

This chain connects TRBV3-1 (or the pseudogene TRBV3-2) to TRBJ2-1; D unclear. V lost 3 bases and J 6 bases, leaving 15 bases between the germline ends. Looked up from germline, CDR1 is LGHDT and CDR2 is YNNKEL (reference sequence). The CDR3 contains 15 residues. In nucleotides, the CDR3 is TGTGCCAGCAGCCAGGGCTTCCTAAGTCCCAATGAGCAGTTCTTC. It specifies CASSQGFLSPNEQFF.

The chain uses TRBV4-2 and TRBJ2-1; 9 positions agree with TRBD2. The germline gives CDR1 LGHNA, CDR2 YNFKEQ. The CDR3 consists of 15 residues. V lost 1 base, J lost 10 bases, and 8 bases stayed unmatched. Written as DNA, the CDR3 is TGTGCCAGCAGCCAAGCAGGGACTAGCTCTCCCGAGCAGTTCTTC. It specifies CASSQAGTSSPEQFF.

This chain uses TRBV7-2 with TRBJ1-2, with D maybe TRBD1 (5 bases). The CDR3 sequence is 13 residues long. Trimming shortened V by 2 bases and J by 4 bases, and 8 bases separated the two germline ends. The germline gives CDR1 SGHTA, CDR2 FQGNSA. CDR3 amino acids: CASSLSGLYGYTF. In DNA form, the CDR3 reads TGTGCCAGCAGCTTATCAGGGCTCTATGGCTACACCTTC.

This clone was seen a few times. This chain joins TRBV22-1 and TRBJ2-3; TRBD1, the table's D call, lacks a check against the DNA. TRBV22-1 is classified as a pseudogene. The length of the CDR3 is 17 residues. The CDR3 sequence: CPGSVPRDTPITDTQYF. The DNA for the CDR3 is TGTCCTGGGAGCGTCCCCAGGGACACACCGATCACAGATACGCAGTATTTT.

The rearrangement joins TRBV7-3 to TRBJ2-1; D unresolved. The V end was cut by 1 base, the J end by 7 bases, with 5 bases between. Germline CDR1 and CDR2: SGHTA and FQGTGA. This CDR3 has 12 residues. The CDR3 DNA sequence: TGTGCCAGCAGCTTAAGAGGAAATGAGCAGTTCTTC. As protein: CASSLRGNEQFF.

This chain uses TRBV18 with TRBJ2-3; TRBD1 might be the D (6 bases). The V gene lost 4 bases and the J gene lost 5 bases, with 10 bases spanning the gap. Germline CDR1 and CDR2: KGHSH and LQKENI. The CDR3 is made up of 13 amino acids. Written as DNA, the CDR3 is TGTGCCAGCTCACTGCCAGGGGAAGATACGCAGTATTTT. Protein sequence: CASSLPGEDTQYF.

Here the CDR3 reads CASSIGTGGLDTEAFF. The CDR3 bases are TGTGCCAGTAGTATCGGCACAGGGGGGTTGGACACTGAAGCTTTCTTT. This rearrangement joins TRBV19 to TRBJ1-1; 8 bases are a match to TRBD1. Germline CDR1 and CDR2: LNHDA and SQIVND (reference sequence). Trimming cost V 3 bases and J 3 bases; bases outside gene matches: 9. There are 16 residues in the CDR3.

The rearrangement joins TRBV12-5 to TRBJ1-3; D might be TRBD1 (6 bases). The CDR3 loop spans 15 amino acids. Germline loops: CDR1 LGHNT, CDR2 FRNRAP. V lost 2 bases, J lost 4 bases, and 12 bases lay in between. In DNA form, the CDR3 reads TGTGCTAGTGGTTTGAGACAGGTTTCCGGAAACACCATATATTTT. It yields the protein CASGLRQVSGNTIYF.

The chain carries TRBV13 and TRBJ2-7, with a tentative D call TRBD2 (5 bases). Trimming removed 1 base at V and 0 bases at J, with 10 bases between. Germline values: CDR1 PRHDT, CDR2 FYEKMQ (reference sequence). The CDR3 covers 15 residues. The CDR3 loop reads CASSLVGENSYEQYF. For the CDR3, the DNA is TGTGCCAGCAGCTTAGTTGGGGAGAACTCCTACGAGCAGTACTTC.

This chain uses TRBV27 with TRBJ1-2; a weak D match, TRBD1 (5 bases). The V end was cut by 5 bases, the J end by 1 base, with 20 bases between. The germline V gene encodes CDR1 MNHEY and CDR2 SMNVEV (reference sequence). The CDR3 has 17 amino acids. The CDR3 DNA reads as TGTGCCAGCAGTACGGGGGTTGGGGGGGGTAGTAACTATGGCTACACCTTC. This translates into CASSTGVGGGSNYGYTF.

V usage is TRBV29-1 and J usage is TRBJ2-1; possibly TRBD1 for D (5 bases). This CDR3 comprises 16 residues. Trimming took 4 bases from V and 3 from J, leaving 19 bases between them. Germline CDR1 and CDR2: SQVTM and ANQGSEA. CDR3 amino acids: CSVGSRVPLDYNEQFF. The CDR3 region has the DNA TGCAGCGTTGGAAGCAGGGTCCCCCTTGACTACAATGAGCAGTTCTTC.